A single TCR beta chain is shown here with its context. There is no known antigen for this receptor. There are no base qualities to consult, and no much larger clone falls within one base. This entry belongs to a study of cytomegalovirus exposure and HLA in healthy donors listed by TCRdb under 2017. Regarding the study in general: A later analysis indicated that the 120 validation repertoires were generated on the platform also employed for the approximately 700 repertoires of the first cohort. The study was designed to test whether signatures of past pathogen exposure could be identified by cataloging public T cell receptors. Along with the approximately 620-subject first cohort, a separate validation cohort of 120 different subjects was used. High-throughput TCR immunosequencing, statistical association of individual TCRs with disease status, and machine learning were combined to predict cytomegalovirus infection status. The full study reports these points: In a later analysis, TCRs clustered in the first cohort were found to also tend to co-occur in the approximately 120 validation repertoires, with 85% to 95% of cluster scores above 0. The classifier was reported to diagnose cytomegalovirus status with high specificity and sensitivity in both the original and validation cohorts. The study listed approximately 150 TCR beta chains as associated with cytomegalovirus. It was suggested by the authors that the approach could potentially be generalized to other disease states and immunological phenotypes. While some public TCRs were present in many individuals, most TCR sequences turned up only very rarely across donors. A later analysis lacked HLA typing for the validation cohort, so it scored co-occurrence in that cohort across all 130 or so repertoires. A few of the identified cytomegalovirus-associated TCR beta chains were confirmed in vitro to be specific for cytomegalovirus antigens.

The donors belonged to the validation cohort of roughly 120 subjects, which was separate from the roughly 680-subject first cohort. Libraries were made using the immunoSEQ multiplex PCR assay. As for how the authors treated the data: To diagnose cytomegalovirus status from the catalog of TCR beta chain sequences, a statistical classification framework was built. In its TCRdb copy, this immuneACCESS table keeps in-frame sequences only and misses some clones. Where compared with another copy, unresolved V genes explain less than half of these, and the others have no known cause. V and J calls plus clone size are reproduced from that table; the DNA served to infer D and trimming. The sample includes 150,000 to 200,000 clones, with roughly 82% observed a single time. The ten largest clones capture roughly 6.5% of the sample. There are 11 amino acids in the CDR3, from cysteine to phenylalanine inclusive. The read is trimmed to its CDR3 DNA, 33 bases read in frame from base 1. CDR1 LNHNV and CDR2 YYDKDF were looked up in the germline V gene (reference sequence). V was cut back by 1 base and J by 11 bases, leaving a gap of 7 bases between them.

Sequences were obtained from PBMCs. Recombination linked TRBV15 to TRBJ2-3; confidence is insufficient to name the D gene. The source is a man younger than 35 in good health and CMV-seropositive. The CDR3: CATSRVGVQYF. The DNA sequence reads TGTGCCACCAGCAGAGTCGGTGTGCAGTATTTT.